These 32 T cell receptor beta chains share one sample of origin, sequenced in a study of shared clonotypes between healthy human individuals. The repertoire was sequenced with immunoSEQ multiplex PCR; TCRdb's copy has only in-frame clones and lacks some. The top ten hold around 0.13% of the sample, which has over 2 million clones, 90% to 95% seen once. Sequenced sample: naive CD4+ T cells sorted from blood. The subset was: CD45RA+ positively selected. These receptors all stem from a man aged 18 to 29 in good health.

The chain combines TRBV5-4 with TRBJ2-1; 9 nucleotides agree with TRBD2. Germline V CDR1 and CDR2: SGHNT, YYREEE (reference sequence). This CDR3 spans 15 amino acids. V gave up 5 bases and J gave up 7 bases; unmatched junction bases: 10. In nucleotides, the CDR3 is TGTGCCAGCAGTATTGCGGGAGGGGTTTTAAATGAGCAGTTCTTC. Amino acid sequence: CASSIAGGVLNEQFF.

The CDR3 region is CASSLKQENQPQHF. The CDR3 nucleotides read TGCGCCAGCAGCTTGAAGCAGGAGAATCAGCCCCAGCATTTT. This chain joins TRBV5-1 and TRBJ1-5; D is ambiguous. Trimming removed 1 base at V and 4 bases at J, with 9 bases between. The CDR3 runs to 14 residues. In germline, CDR1 is SGHRS, CDR2 YFSETQ.

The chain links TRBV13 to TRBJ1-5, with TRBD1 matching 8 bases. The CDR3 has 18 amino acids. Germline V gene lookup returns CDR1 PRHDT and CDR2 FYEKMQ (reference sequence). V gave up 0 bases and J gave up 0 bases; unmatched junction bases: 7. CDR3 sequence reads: CASSLGWDRPYSNQPQHF. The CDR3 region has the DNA TGTGCCAGCAGCTTAGGATGGGACAGGCCTTATAGCAATCAGCCCCAGCATTTT.

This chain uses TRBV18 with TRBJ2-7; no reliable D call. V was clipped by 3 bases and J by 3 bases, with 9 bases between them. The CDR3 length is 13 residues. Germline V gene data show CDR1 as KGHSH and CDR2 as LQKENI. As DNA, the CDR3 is TGTGCCAGCTCACCTTTGGGAAACTACGAGCAGTACTTC. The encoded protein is CASSPLGNYEQYF. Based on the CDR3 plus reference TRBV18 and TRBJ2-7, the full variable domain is NAGVMQNPRHLVRRRGQEARLRCSPMKGHSHVYWYRQLPEEGLKFMVYLQKENIIDESGMPKERFSAEFPKEGPSILRIQQVVRGDSAAYFCASSPLGNYEQYFGPGTRLTVT.

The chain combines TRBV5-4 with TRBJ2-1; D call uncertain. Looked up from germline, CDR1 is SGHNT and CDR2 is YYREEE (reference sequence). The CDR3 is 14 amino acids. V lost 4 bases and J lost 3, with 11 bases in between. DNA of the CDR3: TGTGCCAGCAGCCATCAAGGAATCTACAATGAGCAGTTCTTC. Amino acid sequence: CASSHQGIYNEQFF.

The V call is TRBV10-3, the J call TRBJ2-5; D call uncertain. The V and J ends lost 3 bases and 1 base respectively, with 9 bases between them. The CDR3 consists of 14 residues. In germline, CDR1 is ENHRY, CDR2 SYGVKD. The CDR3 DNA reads TGTGCCATCAGTGAAACATACAGCCAAGAGACCCAGTACTTC. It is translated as CAISETYSQETQYF.

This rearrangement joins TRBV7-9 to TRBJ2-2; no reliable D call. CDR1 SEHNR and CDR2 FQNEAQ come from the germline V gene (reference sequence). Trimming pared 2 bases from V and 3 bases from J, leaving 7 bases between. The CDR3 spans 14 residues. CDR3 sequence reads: CASSLSQDTGELFF. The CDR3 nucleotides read TGTGCCAGCAGCTTATCCCAGGACACCGGGGAGCTGTTTTTT.

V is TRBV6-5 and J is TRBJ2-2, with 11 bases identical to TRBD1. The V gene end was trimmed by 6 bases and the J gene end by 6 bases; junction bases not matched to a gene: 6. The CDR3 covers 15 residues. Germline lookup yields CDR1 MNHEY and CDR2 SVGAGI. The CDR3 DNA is TGTGCCAGCAGGAGGGACAGGGGGGTTTCCGGGGAGCTGTTTTTT. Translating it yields CASRRDRGVSGELFF.

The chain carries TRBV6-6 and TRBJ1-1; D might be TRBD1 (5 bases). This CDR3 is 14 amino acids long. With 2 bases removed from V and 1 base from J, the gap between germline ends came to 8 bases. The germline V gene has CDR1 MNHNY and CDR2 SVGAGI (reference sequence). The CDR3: CASSYGTENTEAFF. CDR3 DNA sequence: TGTGCCAGCAGTTACGGGACGGAGAACACTGAAGCTTTCTTT.

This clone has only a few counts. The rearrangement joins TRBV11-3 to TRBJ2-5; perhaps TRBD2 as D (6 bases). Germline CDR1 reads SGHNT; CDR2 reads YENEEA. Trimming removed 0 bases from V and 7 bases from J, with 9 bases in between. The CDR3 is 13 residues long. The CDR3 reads CASSLDPGGTQYF. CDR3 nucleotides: TGTGCCAGCAGCTTAGACCCCGGGGGGACCCAGTACTTC.

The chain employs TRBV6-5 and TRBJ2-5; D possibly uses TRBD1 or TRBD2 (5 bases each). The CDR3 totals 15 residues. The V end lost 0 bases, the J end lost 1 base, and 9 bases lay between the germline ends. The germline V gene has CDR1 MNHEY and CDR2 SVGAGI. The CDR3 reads CASSYSQGRQETQYF. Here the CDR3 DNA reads TGTGCCAGCAGTTACTCTCAGGGACGCCAAGAGACCCAGTACTTC.

The CDR3 nucleotides are TGTGCCAGCAGCCTTGGGGTAAGGCGCTCCTATAATTCACCCCTCCACTTT. Its protein product is CASSLGVRRSYNSPLHF. V usage is TRBV2 and J usage is TRBJ1-6; D uncertain. Per the germline V gene, CDR1 is SNHLY and CDR2 is FYNNEI. Between the trimmed V and J ends, which lost 6 bases and 0 bases, there was a span of 15 bases. CDR3 length: 17 amino acids.

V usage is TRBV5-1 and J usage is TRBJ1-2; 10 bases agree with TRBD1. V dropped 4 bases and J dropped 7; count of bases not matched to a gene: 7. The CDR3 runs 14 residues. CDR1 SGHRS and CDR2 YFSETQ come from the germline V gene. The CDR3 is CASSADRGLSGYTF. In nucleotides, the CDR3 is TGCGCCAGCAGCGCCGACAGGGGGCTATCTGGCTACACCTTC.

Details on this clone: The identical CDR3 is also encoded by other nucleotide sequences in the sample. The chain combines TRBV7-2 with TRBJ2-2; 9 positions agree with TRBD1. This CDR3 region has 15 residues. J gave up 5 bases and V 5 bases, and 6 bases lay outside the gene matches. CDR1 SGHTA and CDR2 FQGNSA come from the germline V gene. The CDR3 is CASSPDRGRTGELFF. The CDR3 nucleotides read TGTGCCAGCAGCCCGGACAGGGGCAGGACCGGGGAGCTGTTTTTT.

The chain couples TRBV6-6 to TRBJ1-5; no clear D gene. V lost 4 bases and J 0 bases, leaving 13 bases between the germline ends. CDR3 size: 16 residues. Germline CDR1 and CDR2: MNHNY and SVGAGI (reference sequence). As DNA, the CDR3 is TGTGCCAGCAGTTTGGGCGATTTCTATAGCAATCAGCCCCAGCATTTT. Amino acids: CASSLGDFYSNQPQHF.

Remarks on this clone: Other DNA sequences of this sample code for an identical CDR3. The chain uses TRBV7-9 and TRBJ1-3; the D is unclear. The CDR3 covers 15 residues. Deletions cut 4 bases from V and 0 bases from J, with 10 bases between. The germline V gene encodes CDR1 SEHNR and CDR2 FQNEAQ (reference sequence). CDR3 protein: CASSSDRVSGNTIYF. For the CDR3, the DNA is TGTGCCAGCAGCTCGGACCGGGTCTCTGGAAACACCATATATTTT.

The DNA of the CDR3 is TGTGCCAGCAGCTGGTGGCTGGCAGGGGTCGACACTGAAGCTTTCTTT. Encoded protein: CASSWWLAGVDTEAFF. The J gene is TRBJ1-1, the V gene TRBV7-9, with D possibly being TRBD1 (6 bases). This CDR3 comprises 16 residues. CDR1 is SEHNR, CDR2 FQNEAQ, per germline (reference sequence). V was shortened by 4 bases and J by 3 bases, with 18 bases between the two germline ends.

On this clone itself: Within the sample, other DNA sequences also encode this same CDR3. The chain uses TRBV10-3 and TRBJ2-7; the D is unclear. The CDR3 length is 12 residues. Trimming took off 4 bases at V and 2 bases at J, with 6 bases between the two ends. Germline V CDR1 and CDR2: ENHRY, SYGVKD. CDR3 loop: CAISGGPYEQYF. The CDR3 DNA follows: TGTGCCATCAGTGGGGGTCCCTACGAGCAGTACTTC.

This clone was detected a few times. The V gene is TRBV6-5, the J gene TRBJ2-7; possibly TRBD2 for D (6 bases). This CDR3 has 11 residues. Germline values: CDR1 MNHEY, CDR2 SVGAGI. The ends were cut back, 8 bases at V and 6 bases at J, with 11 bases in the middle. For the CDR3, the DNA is TGTGCCAGCGGTCGGAGGGCCGAGCAGTACTTC. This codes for CASGRRAEQYF.

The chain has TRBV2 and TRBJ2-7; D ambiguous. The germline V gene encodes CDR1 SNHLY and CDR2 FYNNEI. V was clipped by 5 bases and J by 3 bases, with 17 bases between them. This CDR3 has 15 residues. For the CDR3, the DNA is TGTGCCAGCAGTTTGCCCCCCCCAGGTCGCTACGAGCAGTACTTC. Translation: CASSLPPPGRYEQYF.

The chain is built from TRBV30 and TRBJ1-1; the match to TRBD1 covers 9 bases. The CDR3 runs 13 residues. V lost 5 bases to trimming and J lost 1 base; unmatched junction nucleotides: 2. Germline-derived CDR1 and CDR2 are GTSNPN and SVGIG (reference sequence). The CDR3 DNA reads TGTGCCTGGGGACAGGGGAGGAACACTGAAGCTTTCTTT. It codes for CAWGQGRNTEAFF.

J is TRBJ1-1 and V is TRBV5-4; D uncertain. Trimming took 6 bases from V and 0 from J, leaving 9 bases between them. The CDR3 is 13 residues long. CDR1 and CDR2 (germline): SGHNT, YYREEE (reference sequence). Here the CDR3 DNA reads TGTGCCAGCAAAGAGGAGATGAACACTGAAGCTTTCTTT. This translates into CASKEEMNTEAFF.

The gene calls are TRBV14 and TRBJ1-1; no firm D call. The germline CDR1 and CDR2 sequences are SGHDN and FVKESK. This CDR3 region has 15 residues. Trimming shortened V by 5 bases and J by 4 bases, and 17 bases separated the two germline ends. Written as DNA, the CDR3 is TGTGCCAGCAGCGGTGGGCCGGAGCCTTCCACTGAAGCTTTCTTT. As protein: CASSGGPEPSTEAFF. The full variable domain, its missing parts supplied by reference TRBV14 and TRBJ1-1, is EAGVTQFPSHSVIEKGQTVTLRCDPISGHDNLYWYRRVMGKEIKFLLHFVKESKQDESGMPNNRFLAERTGGTYSTLKVQPAELEDSGVYFCASSGGPEPSTEAFFGQGTRLTVV.

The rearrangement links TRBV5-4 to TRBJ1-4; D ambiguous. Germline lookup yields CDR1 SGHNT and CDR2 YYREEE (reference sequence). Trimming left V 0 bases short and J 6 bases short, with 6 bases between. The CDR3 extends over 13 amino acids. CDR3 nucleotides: TGTGCCAGCAGCTTGGGGCAGGATGAAAAACTGTTTTTT. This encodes CASSLGQDEKLFF.

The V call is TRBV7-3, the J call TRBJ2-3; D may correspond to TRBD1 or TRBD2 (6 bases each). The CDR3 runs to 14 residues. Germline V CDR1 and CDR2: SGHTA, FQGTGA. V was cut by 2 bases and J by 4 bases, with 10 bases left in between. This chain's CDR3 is CASSLGGLADTQYF. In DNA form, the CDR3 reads TGTGCCAGCAGCTTAGGGGGGCTGGCAGATACGCAGTATTTT.

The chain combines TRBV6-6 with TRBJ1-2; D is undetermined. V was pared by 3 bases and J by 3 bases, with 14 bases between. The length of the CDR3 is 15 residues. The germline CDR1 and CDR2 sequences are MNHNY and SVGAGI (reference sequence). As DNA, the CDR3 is TGTGCCAGCAGTTATATGAGCTCGTGGGACTATGGCTACACCTTC. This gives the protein CASSYMSSWDYGYTF.

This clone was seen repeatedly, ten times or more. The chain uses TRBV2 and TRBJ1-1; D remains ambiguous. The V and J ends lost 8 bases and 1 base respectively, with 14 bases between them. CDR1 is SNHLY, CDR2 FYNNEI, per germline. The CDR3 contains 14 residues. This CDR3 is CASEGRKANTEAFF. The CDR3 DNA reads TGTGCCAGCGAAGGGCGAAAAGCGAACACTGAAGCTTTCTTT.

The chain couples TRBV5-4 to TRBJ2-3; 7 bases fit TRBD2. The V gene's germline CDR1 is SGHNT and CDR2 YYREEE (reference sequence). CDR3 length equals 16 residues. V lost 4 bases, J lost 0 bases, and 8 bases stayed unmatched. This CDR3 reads CASSRERGVSTDTQYF. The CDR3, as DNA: TGTGCCAGCAGCCGCGAGCGGGGAGTCAGCACAGATACGCAGTATTTT.

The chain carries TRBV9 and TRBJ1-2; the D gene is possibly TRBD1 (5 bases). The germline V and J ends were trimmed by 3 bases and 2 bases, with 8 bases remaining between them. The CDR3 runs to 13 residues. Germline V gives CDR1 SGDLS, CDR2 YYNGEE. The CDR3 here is CASSEGENYGYTF. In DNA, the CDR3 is TGTGCCAGCAGCGAAGGGGAGAACTATGGCTACACCTTC.

This chain's CDR3 is CASSLFRDRTSQETQYF. CDR3 bases: TGTGCCAGCAGTTTATTTAGGGACAGGACGTCTCAAGAGACCCAGTACTTC. This rearrangement joins TRBV28 to TRBJ2-5, with 8 bases matching TRBD1. Trimming at V came to 1 base and at J to 2 bases, leaving 9 bases not matched to a gene. This CDR3 has 17 amino acids. Germline lookup yields CDR1 MDHEN and CDR2 SYDVKM. Complete variable domain (other parts from reference TRBV28 and TRBJ2-5): DVKVTQSSRYLVKRTGEKVFLECVQDMDHENMFWYRQDPGLGLRLIYFSYDVKMKEKGDIPEGYSVSREKKERFSLILESASTNQTSMYLCASSLFRDRTSQETQYFGPGTRLLVL.

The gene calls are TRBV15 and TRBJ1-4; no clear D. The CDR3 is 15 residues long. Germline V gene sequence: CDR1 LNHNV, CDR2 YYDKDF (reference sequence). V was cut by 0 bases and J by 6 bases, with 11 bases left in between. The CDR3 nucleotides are TGTGCCACCAGCAGAGAGACCATTTGGGATGAAAAACTGTTTTTT. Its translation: CATSRETIWDEKLFF.

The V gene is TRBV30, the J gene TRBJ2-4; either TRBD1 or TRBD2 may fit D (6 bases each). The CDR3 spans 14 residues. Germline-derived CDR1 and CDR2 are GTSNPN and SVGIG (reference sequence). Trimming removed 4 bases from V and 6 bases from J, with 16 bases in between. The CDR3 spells CAWKRRGERNIQYF. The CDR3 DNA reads TGTGCCTGGAAAAGGAGGGGGGAGAGAAACATTCAGTACTTC.